Listed here are 13 T cell receptor beta chains from one sample, sequenced in a study of cytomegalovirus exposure and HLA in healthy donors. Sequencing used immunoSEQ multiplex PCR; TCRdb keeps in-frame clones, though not all of them. Of approximately 180,000 clones listed, approximately 89% are singletons. Sequenced sample: PBMCs. The receptor source for this set is a man aged 18-30 years in good health and CMV-seropositive.

The rearrangement uses TRBV11-2 and TRBJ1-1; D is ambiguous. The germline gives CDR1 SGHAT, CDR2 FQNNGV. The length of the CDR3 is 13 residues. V shed 5 bases and J shed 8 bases, with 15 bases lying between them. CDR3 sequence (DNA): TGTGCCAGCAGCCCCGGGAGCCTCACGGAAGCTTTCTTT. Protein: CASSPGSLTEAFF.

This sequence joins TRBV2 and TRBJ2-5, with D possibly TRBD1 on 6 matching bases. The J call is uncertain, as TRBJ2-7 better fits the DNA end. This CDR3 spans 13 amino acids. Germline loops: CDR1 SNHLY, CDR2 FYNNEI. The CDR3 DNA sequence: TGTGCCAGCAGTGATGGACAGATCTACGAGCAGTACTTC. Protein sequence: CASSDGQIYEQYF.

V usage is TRBV13 and J usage is TRBJ1-1; 7 bases are shared with TRBD1. The length of the CDR3 is 14 residues. Germline loops: CDR1 PRHDT, CDR2 FYEKMQ (reference sequence). The J segment lost 0 bases and the V segment lost 3 bases, leaving 1 base of the junction unmatched. In DNA form, the CDR3 reads TGTGCCAGCAGCTTGCAGGGGGTGAACACTGAAGCTTTCTTT. Translated, it gives CASSLQGVNTEAFF.

The rearrangement uses TRBV11-1 and TRBJ2-7; 14 positions match TRBD2. The V gene's germline CDR1 is SGHAT and CDR2 FQDESV (reference sequence). The CDR3 covers 15 residues. J lost 3 bases, V lost 5 bases, and 3 bases had no gene match. The CDR3 DNA reads TGTGCCAGCAGCCGTGGGACTAGCGGGAGCTACGAGCAGTACTTC. This encodes CASSRGTSGSYEQYF.

This clone was observed a few times. V and J are TRBV9 and TRBJ2-4, with 10 bases aligning to TRBD1. The CDR3 has 14 residues. Germline values: CDR1 SGDLS, CDR2 YYNGEE. With 0 bases clipped from V and 10 bases from J, the junction kept 4 bases outside the gene matches. CDR3 amino acids: CASSVEGQGLIQYF. The CDR3 region has the DNA TGTGCCAGCAGCGTAGAGGGACAGGGGCTAATTCAGTACTTC.

V usage is TRBV9 and J usage is TRBJ2-1; D not certain. The CDR3 is made up of 17 amino acids. The germline gives CDR1 SGDLS, CDR2 YYNGEE. Trimming took 2 bases from V and 8 from J, leaving 23 bases between them. CDR3 in amino acids: CASSVRPRLASEDEQFF. In DNA, the CDR3 is TGTGCCAGCAGCGTTAGACCGAGACTTGCCTCCGAGGATGAGCAGTTCTTC.

This clone was seen a handful of times. The chain couples TRBV5-1 to TRBJ1-4; D is unclear. V lost 1 base, J lost 6 bases, and 13 bases lay in between. From germline, CDR1 is SGHRS and CDR2 YFSETQ. The CDR3 runs to 15 residues. CDR3 coding DNA: TGCGCCAGCAGCTTGACAGCGGCTGACGATGAAAAACTGTTTTTT. Translation: CASSLTAADDEKLFF.

A remark on this clone: The sample carries other DNA sequences with the same CDR3. The genes are TRBV27 and TRBJ2-7; D unclear. CDR3 length equals 12 residues. Germline V gives CDR1 MNHEY, CDR2 SMNVEV (reference sequence). Trimming pared 2 bases from V and 6 bases from J, leaving 8 bases between. The CDR3 DNA reads TGTGCCAGCAGTTTAGTAGGCGGCGAGCAGTACTTC. It codes for CASSLVGGEQYF.

The chain combines TRBV6-8 with TRBJ2-4; D is perhaps TRBD2 (6 bases). There are 17 residues in the CDR3. Trimming pared 7 bases from V and 1 base from J, leaving 20 bases between. Per germline, CDR1 MNHGY and CDR2 SAAAGT. CDR3 in DNA: TGTGCCAGCAAAATAGGGTTATTTCGGGGGGCCAAAAACATTCAGTACTTC. This gives the protein CASKIGLFRGAKNIQYF.

This chain uses TRBV7-2 with TRBJ2-3, with unresolved D. The CDR3 spans 13 residues. Germline loops: CDR1 SGHTA, CDR2 FQGNSA. Between the trimmed V and J ends, which lost 3 bases and 6 bases, there was a span of 10 bases. The CDR3 reads CASSFVVEDTQYF. Written as DNA, the CDR3 is TGTGCCAGCAGCTTCGTGGTGGAGGATACGCAGTATTTT. The entire variable domain, with the rest obtained from reference TRBV7-2 and TRBJ2-3, is as follows: GAGVSQSPSNKVTEKGKDVELRCDPISGHTALYWYRQSLGQGLEFLIYFQGNSAPDKSGLPSDRFSAERTGGSVSTLTIQRTQQEDSAVYLCASSFVVEDTQYFGPGTRLTVL.

The chain uses TRBV7-2 and TRBJ2-6; D not certain. Germline V gene data show CDR1 as SGHTA and CDR2 as FQGNSA. V was cut by 1 base and J by 4 bases, with 8 bases left in between. The CDR3 extends over 15 amino acids. Here the CDR3 DNA reads TGTGCCAGCAGCTTAGTGGCATCCGGGGCCAACGTCCTGACTTTC. Its translation: CASSLVASGANVLTF.

At least ten counts were recorded for this clone. The rearrangement links TRBV7-2 to TRBJ2-7; TRBD2 agrees at 10 bases. Trimming took 4 bases from V and 0 from J; bases not matched to a gene: 3. Looked up from germline, CDR1 is SGHTA and CDR2 is FQGNSA. The CDR3 is 15 residues long. The CDR3 loop reads CASSSAGGPSYEQYF. CDR3 sequence (DNA): TGTGCCAGCAGCTCAGCGGGGGGGCCCTCCTACGAGCAGTACTTC.

The chain recombines TRBV4-1 with TRBJ1-5, with a possible D match to TRBD1 (6 bases). The CDR3 sequence is 18 residues long. V was clipped by 4 bases and J by 2 bases, with 21 bases between them. CDR1 is MGHRA, CDR2 YSYEKL, per germline. In DNA form, the CDR3 reads TGCGCCAGCAGCCCGAAGTCAGGGAGAAAGGGGGGCAATCAGCCCCAGCATTTT. Residues: CASSPKSGRKGGNQPQHF.